The 22 T cell receptor beta chains presented below share a single source sample, sequenced in a study of post-analysis software for immune sequencing data. Findings and limits, study-wide: Included in a set of 5 or 6 TRBV segments more frequent in patients than controls were TRBV5-6, TRBV5-1 and TRBV20-1.

Prepared libraries of TCR beta cDNA carried unique molecular identifiers. TCRdb re-called the PCR reads with MiXCR, one entry per CDR3 protein. The data hold 700,000 to 800,000 distinct CDR3 sequences, with 30% observed a single time. These TCRs' antigens remain unknown. Input material: blood. These receptors originate from a girl aged 5-17 years with multiple sclerosis.

The CDR3 here is CSVTGTGGFGAKNIQYF. In nucleotides, the CDR3 is TGCAGCGTTACCGGGACAGGGGGATTCGGGGCCAAAAACATTCAGTACTTC. This chain links TRBV29-1 with TRBJ2-4; 11 bases align to TRBD1. The CDR3 contains 17 residues. Trimming took 5 bases from V and 1 from J; bases not matched to a gene: 10. The V gene's germline CDR1 is SQVTM and CDR2 ANQGSEA.

Many counts were recorded for this clonotype. The chain couples TRBV20-1 to TRBJ2-4; 7 bases line up with TRBD2. Germline values: CDR1 DFQATT, CDR2 SNEGSKA (reference sequence). The CDR3 extends over 14 amino acids. V trimming: 3 bases; J trimming: 1 base; junction bases outside the gene matches: 3. CDR3 sequence: CSASLLAAKNIQYF. CDR3 sequence (DNA): TGCAGTGCTAGCTTACTAGCGGCCAAAAACATTCAGTACTTC.

The gene calls are TRBV28 and TRBJ2-5; 7 bases fit TRBD2. J was trimmed by 11 bases and V by 3 bases; bases with no gene match: 12. The germline CDR1 and CDR2 sequences are MDHEN and SYDVKM. CDR3 length: 14 residues. The CDR3 region has the DNA TGTGCCAGCAGTTTTTCCCGGGGGGTAGGGATTCAGTACTTC. It is translated as CASSFSRGVGIQYF.

This clonotype was seen more than once but under ten times. The rearrangement links TRBV4-3 to TRBJ2-3, with 13 bases matching TRBD2. Losses at the gene ends were 4 bases for V and 4 bases for J; bases not matched to a gene: 8. This CDR3 has 17 residues. Germline V gene lookup returns CDR1 LGHNA and CDR2 YSLEER. CDR3 residues: CASSPRTSGSVADTQYF. The CDR3, as DNA: TGCGCCAGCAGCCCAAGGACTAGCGGGAGTGTCGCAGATACGCAGTATTTT.

The chain uses TRBV9 and TRBJ2-5, with D possibly TRBD2 on 5 matching bases. Germline lookup yields CDR1 SGDLS and CDR2 YYNGEE. The V end was cut by 4 bases, the J end by 1 base, with 20 bases between. The CDR3 is 17 amino acids. The CDR3 coding sequence is TGTGCCAGCAGCCGGAGGACGGGGTCGACGGGCCAAGAGACCCAGTACTTC. Amino acids: CASSRRTGSTGQETQYF.

This clonotype was observed a handful of times. The genes are TRBV29-1 and TRBJ2-7; 11 bases match TRBD2. Trimming took 1 base from V and 9 from J; bases not matched to a gene: 8. The CDR3 has 14 amino acids. The V gene's germline CDR1 is SQVTM and CDR2 ANQGSEA. The CDR3 here is CSVEGVAGGLAQYF. The CDR3 bases are TGCAGCGTTGAAGGGGTAGCGGGAGGGTTGGCGCAGTACTTC.

This clonotype turned up a few times. The chain uses TRBV9 and TRBJ1-2; no definite D call. The CDR3 is made up of 15 amino acids. The ends were cut back, 1 base at V and 4 bases at J, with 14 bases in the middle. Germline V gene sequence: CDR1 SGDLS, CDR2 YYNGEE. The CDR3, as DNA: TGTGCCAGCAGCGTACCTGACGGTTGGGGCTATGGCTACACCTTC. Translation gives CASSVPDGWGYGYTF.

This clonotype was recorded a few times. This chain connects TRBV15 to TRBJ1-5; D gene ambiguous. The CDR3 covers 14 residues. Between the trimmed V and J ends, which lost 5 bases and 6 bases, there was a span of 14 bases. From germline, CDR1 is LNHNV and CDR2 YYDKDF (reference sequence). The CDR3 is CATSPLGGSQPQHF. The CDR3, as DNA: TGTGCCACCAGCCCCTTGGGAGGGAGTCAGCCCCAGCATTTT.

The gene calls are TRBV7-9 and TRBJ2-1; D remains unclear. CDR1 SEHNR and CDR2 FQNEAQ come from the germline V gene (reference sequence). V gave up 5 bases and J gave up 12 bases, with 20 bases separating them. This CDR3 is built from 14 residues. The CDR3 here is CASSPGGLARGQFF. The CDR3 DNA sequence: TGTGCCAGCAGCCCCGGTGGTCTCGCCCGTGGGCAGTTCTTC.

The chain joins TRBV7-9 to TRBJ1-5; D is unresolved. The CDR3 has 12 amino acids. With 1 base removed from V and 7 bases from J, the gap between germline ends came to 5 bases. Germline values: CDR1 SEHNR, CDR2 FQNEAQ (reference sequence). The CDR3 here is CASSLDRQPQHF. The CDR3 DNA reads as TGTGCCAGCAGCTTAGATAGGCAGCCCCAGCATTTT.

The chain is built from TRBV29-1 and TRBJ1-2; possible D gene TRBD1, 6 bases. V lost 7 bases and J lost 7, with 16 bases in between. This CDR3 comprises 12 residues. CDR1 is SQVTM and CDR2 is ANQGSEA in the germline V gene. The CDR3 sequence is CSGLTGTTGYTF. As DNA, the CDR3 is TGCAGCGGACTAACAGGGACGACTGGCTACACCTTC.

The table lists this clonotype with a few counts. This chain connects TRBV6-5 to TRBJ1-6; D unclear. Germline V gene lookup returns CDR1 MNHEY and CDR2 SVGAGI. The CDR3 is made up of 12 amino acids. V was clipped by 1 base and J by 9 bases, with 4 bases between them. The CDR3: CASSYLGSPLHF. CDR3 nucleotide sequence: TGTGCCAGCAGTTACTTGGGTTCACCCCTCCACTTT.

V gene TRBV9 combines with J gene TRBJ1-2, with D unclear. CDR1 and CDR2 (germline): SGDLS, YYNGEE. Trimming stripped 0 bases from V and 7 bases from J, with 22 bases between. The CDR3 sequence is 17 residues long. As DNA, the CDR3 is TGTGCCAGCAGCGTAGCAGTTTGGGGATCGGAGGGCGGTGGCTACACCTTC. Amino acid sequence: CASSVAVWGSEGGGYTF.

This clonotype turned up a few times. The chain uses TRBV29-1 and TRBJ1-2, with TRBD1 matching over 8 bases. The CDR3 is 13 amino acids. Trimming at V came to 6 bases and at J to 0 bases, leaving 3 bases not matched to a gene. CDR1 is SQVTM and CDR2 is ANQGSEA in the germline V gene. The CDR3 reads CSVDREANYGYTF. The CDR3 DNA reads TGCAGCGTGGACAGGGAAGCTAACTATGGCTACACCTTC. Looking up the rest from reference TRBV29-1 and TRBJ1-2 gives the full variable domain: SAVISQKPSRDICQRGTSLTIQCQVDSQVTMMFWYRQQPGQSLTLIATANQGSEATYESGFVIDKFPISRPNLTFSTLTVSNMSPEDSSIYLCSVDREANYGYTFGSGTRLTVV.

This clonotype was seen at least ten times. This chain joins TRBV10-3 and TRBJ2-7, with D uncertain. V lost 0 bases to trimming and J lost 1 base, with 19 bases between them. The CDR3 extends over 18 amino acids. Germline CDR1 is ENHRY and CDR2 is SYGVKD. For the CDR3, the DNA is TGTGCCATCAGTGAGTCGATCCTCGGCGAGCCAAGATCCTACGAGCAGTACTTC. Its translation: CAISESILGEPRSYEQYF.

The V gene is TRBV20-1, the J gene TRBJ2-3; D not certain. The CDR3 contains 15 residues. The germline CDR1 and CDR2 sequences are DFQATT and SNEGSKA (reference sequence). The V end was cut by 0 bases, the J end by 1 base, with 11 bases between. The DNA for the CDR3 is TGCAGTGCTAGAGATCGAAGACTCGGCACAGATACGCAGTATTTT. This gives the protein CSARDRRLGTDTQYF.

The chain uses TRBV10-3 and TRBJ2-5; possible D gene TRBD2, 5 bases. Germline-derived CDR1 and CDR2 are ENHRY and SYGVKD. Trimming took 7 bases from V and 5 from J, leaving 20 bases between them. The CDR3 contains 15 residues. For the CDR3, the DNA is TGTGCCATCACTCCCAGGACTCGGTCGGGGGAGACCCAGTACTTC. Translation: CAITPRTRSGETQYF.

This clonotype was seen many times. The V call is TRBV29-1, the J call TRBJ2-3, with a tentative D call TRBD2 (5 bases). Trimming pared 1 base from V and 0 bases from J, leaving 11 bases between. Germline CDR1 reads SQVTM; CDR2 reads ANQGSEA. This CDR3 has 15 residues. The CDR3 DNA follows: TGCAGCGTTGAAGCGCCTAGCAGTAGCACAGATACGCAGTATTTT. As protein: CSVEAPSSSTDTQYF.

The chain carries TRBV6-4 and TRBJ2-3, with 14 bases aligning to TRBD2. Germline-derived CDR1 and CDR2 are MRHNA and SNTAGT. Trimming took 4 bases from V and 4 from J; bases not matched to a gene: 10. The CDR3 sequence is 18 residues long. CDR3 nucleotide sequence: TGTGCCAGCAGTGCACGGACAGGGGGACTAGCGGGAGCAGATACGCAGTATTTT. This codes for CASSARTGGLAGADTQYF.

The sample holds a few counts of this clonotype. The chain joins TRBV6-5 to TRBJ1-1; unclear D gene. The length of the CDR3 is 14 residues. Per germline, CDR1 MNHEY and CDR2 SVGAGI. The V end was cut by 6 bases, the J end by 1 base, with 12 bases between. The CDR3 DNA reads as TGTGCCAGCAGGTTGGGTCAGACGAACACTGAAGCTTTCTTT. This gives the protein CASRLGQTNTEAFF.

This chain joins TRBV27 and TRBJ2-5; 10 bases line up with TRBD2. CDR1 is MNHEY, CDR2 SMNVEV, per germline (reference sequence). The ends lost 11 bases at V and 5 bases at J; junction bases unmatched: 8. The CDR3 consists of 13 residues. In DNA, the CDR3 is TGTGCCTCCCGACGAGCGGGAGGGGAGACCCAGTACTTC. It specifies CASRRAGGETQYF.

The V and J genes are TRBV5-1 and TRBJ1-2; 7 positions agree with TRBD1. Trimming at V came to 7 bases and at J to 2 bases, leaving 11 bases not matched to a gene. Germline CDR1 and CDR2: SGHRS and YFSETQ. This CDR3 region has 15 residues. The CDR3 coding sequence is TGCGCCAGCGACTCCGGGACAGAAAGAAACTATGGCTACACCTTC. This translates into CASDSGTERNYGYTF.